This is a list of T cell receptor beta chains from one sample in a study of T cell responses to AZD1222 COVID-19 vaccine. Here immunoSEQ multiplex PCR was the method, and the copy in TCRdb shows in-frame clones only, minus some. The sample consists of under 150,000 clones, more than 85% of them appearing once. The sample here was peripheral blood, taken on day 0 of AZD1222 vaccination. Every receptor here comes from an adult in good health. Each CDR3 is given with its conserved first and last residue. The order of the fields is V gene, D gene, clone size, J gene, CDR3 protein, CDR3 DNA. D genes are given only for firm matches. Expanded clones are given a class, and other clones once, few, many or no size at all.

v_gene: TRBV27
d_gene: TRBD1
abundance: once
j_gene: TRBJ2-7
CDR3aa: CASNPGQEYYEQYF
CDR3nt: TGTGCCAGCAACCCGGGACAGGAGTACTACGAGCAGTACTTC

v_gene: TRBV5-6
d_gene: .
abundance: .
j_gene: TRBJ1-2
CDR3aa: CASSLDRFINYGYTF
CDR3nt: TGTGCCAGCAGCTTGGACAGATTTATTAACTATGGCTACACCTTC

v_gene: TRBV7-2
d_gene: TRBD1
abundance: few
j_gene: TRBJ2-1
CDR3aa: CASSLFPRDRKNNEQFF
CDR3nt: TGTGCCAGCAGCTTATTCCCACGGGACAGGAAAAACAATGAGCAGTTCTTC

v_gene: TRBV7-8
d_gene: .
abundance: .
j_gene: TRBJ2-3
CDR3aa: CASSLVAQGWSTDTQYF
CDR3nt: TGTGCCAGCAGCTTAGTTGCCCAGGGGTGGAGCACAGATACGCAGTATTTT

v_gene: TRBV4-3
d_gene: .
abundance: .
j_gene: TRBJ1-5
CDR3aa: CAPSPLGQGRANSRNQPQHF
CDR3nt: TGCGCCCCCAGCCCACTCGGCCAAGGGAGGGCGAATTCGCGCAATCAGCCCCAGCATTTT

v_gene: TRBV7-9
d_gene: .
abundance: .
j_gene: TRBJ1-2
CDR3aa: CASSPGGLDGYTF
CDR3nt: TGTGCCAGCAGCCCGGGGGGACTCGATGGCTACACCTTC

v_gene: TRBV20-1
d_gene: TRBD1
abundance: .
j_gene: TRBJ1-3
CDR3aa: CSASSRQGLSGNTIYF
CDR3nt: TGCAGTGCTAGTTCAAGACAGGGGCTATCTGGAAACACCATATATTTT

v_gene: TRBV6-5
d_gene: .
abundance: .
j_gene: TRBJ1-1
CDR3aa: CASRDNLIAFF
CDR3nt: TGTGCCAGCCGGGACAACCTAATAGCTTTCTTT

v_gene: TRBV30
d_gene: .
abundance: .
j_gene: TRBJ2-5
CDR3aa: CAWGGYQETQYF
CDR3nt: TGTGCCTGGGGCGGGTACCAAGAGACCCAGTACTTC

v_gene: TRBV4-2
d_gene: TRBD1
abundance: .
j_gene: TRBJ1-6
CDR3aa: CASSQALGGGNSPLHF
CDR3nt: TGTGCCAGCAGCCAAGCCCTCGGAGGGGGCAATTCACCCCTCCACTTT

v_gene: TRBV21-1
d_gene: .
abundance: .
j_gene: TRBJ2-2
CDR3aa: CASSTLRAPERAGELFF
CDR3nt: TGTGCCAGCAGCACCCTCCGGGCCCCTGAGAGGGCCGGGGAGCTGTTTTTT

v_gene: TRBV10-3
d_gene: TRBD2
abundance: .
j_gene: TRBJ2-7
CDR3aa: CAISEGVAGGPYEQYF
CDR3nt: TGTGCCATCAGTGAGGGGGTAGCGGGGGGGCCTTACGAGCAGTACTTC

v_gene: TRBV19
d_gene: .
abundance: once
j_gene: TRBJ2-7
CDR3aa: CASRDTSPYEQYF
CDR3nt: TGTGCCAGTAGAGATACCTCCCCCTACGAGCAGTACTTC

v_gene: TRBV3-1/TRBV3-2
d_gene: TRBD1
abundance: .
j_gene: TRBJ1-2
CDR3aa: CASSQGRDSGYTF
CDR3nt: TGTGCCAGCAGCCAAGGTAGGGACAGCGGCTACACCTTC

v_gene: TRBV7-8
d_gene: TRBD2
abundance: .
j_gene: TRBJ2-5
CDR3aa: CASSLARSGGQETQYF
CDR3nt: TGTGCCAGCAGCTTAGCGCGGAGCGGGGGTCAAGAGACCCAGTACTTC

v_gene: TRBV30
d_gene: .
abundance: .
j_gene: TRBJ1-1
CDR3aa: CAWSEEYTEAFF
CDR3nt: TGTGCCTGGAGCGAAGAATACACTGAAGCTTTCTTT

v_gene: TRBV18
d_gene: .
abundance: .
j_gene: TRBJ2-7
CDR3aa: CASSPESNYEQYF
CDR3nt: TGTGCCAGCTCACCAGAGTCTAACTACGAGCAGTACTTC

v_gene: TRBV3-1/TRBV3-2
d_gene: TRBD2
abundance: .
j_gene: TRBJ2-1
CDR3aa: CASSLAGGYYNEQFF
CDR3nt: TGTGCCAGCAGCCTAGCGGGAGGGTACTACAATGAGCAGTTCTTC

v_gene: TRBV15
d_gene: .
abundance: once
j_gene: TRBJ1-4
CDR3aa: CATSTDRKTNEKLFF
CDR3nt: TGTGCCACCAGCACCGACAGAAAAACTAATGAAAAACTGTTTTTT

v_gene: TRBV19
d_gene: .
abundance: .
j_gene: TRBJ2-6
CDR3aa: CASSISGDVLTF
CDR3nt: TGTGCCAGTAGTATTTCTGGGGACGTCCTGACTTTC

v_gene: TRBV11-2
d_gene: .
abundance: .
j_gene: TRBJ2-5
CDR3aa: CASSLQYAARGQETQYF
CDR3nt: TGTGCCAGCAGCTTACAATACGCGGCCAGGGGACAAGAGACCCAGTACTTC

v_gene: TRBV7-8
d_gene: TRBD2
abundance: .
j_gene: TRBJ2-7
CDR3aa: CASSLGGGSYEQYF
CDR3nt: TGTGCCAGCAGCTTAGGGGGGGGGTCCTACGAGCAGTACTTC

v_gene: TRBV2
d_gene: TRBD2
abundance: .
j_gene: TRBJ2-3
CDR3aa: CAVPRGESTDTQYF
CDR3nt: TGTGCCGTCCCTCGGGGGGAAAGCACAGATACGCAGTATTTT

v_gene: TRBV5-4
d_gene: .
abundance: .
j_gene: TRBJ1-3
CDR3aa: CASSLPGYNTIYF
CDR3nt: TGTGCCAGCAGCTTGCCAGGGTATAACACCATATATTTT

v_gene: TRBV7-8
d_gene: .
abundance: .
j_gene: TRBJ2-5
CDR3aa: CASSLSVAAETQYF
CDR3nt: TGTGCCAGCAGCTTAAGTGTAGCGGCAGAGACCCAGTACTTC

v_gene: TRBV19
d_gene: .
abundance: .
j_gene: TRBJ1-2
CDR3aa: CASRPGRDGYTF
CDR3nt: TGTGCCAGTAGACCGGGCAGGGATGGCTACACCTTC

v_gene: TRBV9
d_gene: .
abundance: .
j_gene: TRBJ1-2
CDR3aa: CASSAGTEGYGYTF
CDR3nt: TGTGCCAGCAGCGCCGGGACGGAAGGTTATGGCTACACCTTC

v_gene: TRBV6-6
d_gene: TRBD1
abundance: .
j_gene: TRBJ1-3
CDR3aa: CASSLTGAGNTIYF
CDR3nt: TGTGCCAGCAGTTTGACAGGGGCTGGAAACACCATATATTTT

v_gene: TRBV3-1/TRBV3-2
d_gene: TRBD2
abundance: .
j_gene: TRBJ2-1
CDR3aa: CASSRSGDHNEQFF
CDR3nt: TGTGCCAGCAGCCGTAGCGGGGACCACAATGAGCAGTTCTTC

v_gene: TRBV27
d_gene: .
abundance: once
j_gene: TRBJ1-1
CDR3aa: CASSLSRVNTEAFF
CDR3nt: TGTGCCAGCAGTTTATCAAGAGTGAACACTGAAGCTTTCTTT

v_gene: TRBV19
d_gene: .
abundance: .
j_gene: TRBJ2-7
CDR3aa: CASSPLGTLGYEQYF
CDR3nt: TGTGCCAGTAGTCCGTTGGGGACCCTTGGCTACGAGCAGTACTTC

v_gene: TRBV9
d_gene: .
abundance: .
j_gene: TRBJ2-7
CDR3aa: CASSPPTGPTGEQYF
CDR3nt: TGTGCCAGCAGCCCCCCGACAGGCCCGACCGGCGAGCAGTACTTC

v_gene: TRBV4-2
d_gene: .
abundance: once
j_gene: TRBJ2-1
CDR3aa: CASSQEAGSLGPTYNEQFF
CDR3nt: TGTGCCAGCAGCCAAGAGGCGGGGTCCCTAGGTCCGACCTACAATGAGCAGTTCTTC

v_gene: TRBV6-5
d_gene: .
abundance: .
j_gene: TRBJ1-6
CDR3aa: CASKLVRDNSPLHF
CDR3nt: TGTGCCAGCAAATTGGTCAGAGATAATTCACCCCTCCACTTT

v_gene: TRBV5-1
d_gene: TRBD1
abundance: once
j_gene: TRBJ1-2
CDR3aa: CASSLGQGYEGYTF
CDR3nt: TGCGCCAGCAGCTTGGGACAGGGATACGAGGGCTACACCTTC

v_gene: TRBV14
d_gene: TRBD1
abundance: .
j_gene: TRBJ1-2
CDR3aa: CASSLNRGTGDRLGVGYTF
CDR3nt: TGTGCCAGCAGCTTAAACCGTGGGACAGGGGACCGCCTTGGGGTTGGCTACACCTTC

v_gene: TRBV11-2
d_gene: .
abundance: .
j_gene: TRBJ2-7
CDR3aa: CASSLEYEQYF
CDR3nt: TGTGCCAGCAGCTTAGAGTATGAGCAGTACTTC

v_gene: TRBV4-1
d_gene: .
abundance: once
j_gene: TRBJ1-4
CDR3aa: CASSVSLTTNEKLFF
CDR3nt: TGCGCCAGCAGTGTGTCCTTAACAACTAATGAAAAACTGTTTTTT

v_gene: TRBV5-4
d_gene: .
abundance: .
j_gene: TRBJ2-5
CDR3aa: CASSPDGGTQYF
CDR3nt: TGTGCCAGCAGCCCGGATGGTGGTACCCAGTACTTC

v_gene: TRBV7-2
d_gene: .
abundance: .
j_gene: TRBJ2-7
CDR3aa: CASSLTGNPTYEQYF
CDR3nt: TGTGCCAGCAGCTTGACCGGAAACCCAACCTACGAGCAGTACTTC